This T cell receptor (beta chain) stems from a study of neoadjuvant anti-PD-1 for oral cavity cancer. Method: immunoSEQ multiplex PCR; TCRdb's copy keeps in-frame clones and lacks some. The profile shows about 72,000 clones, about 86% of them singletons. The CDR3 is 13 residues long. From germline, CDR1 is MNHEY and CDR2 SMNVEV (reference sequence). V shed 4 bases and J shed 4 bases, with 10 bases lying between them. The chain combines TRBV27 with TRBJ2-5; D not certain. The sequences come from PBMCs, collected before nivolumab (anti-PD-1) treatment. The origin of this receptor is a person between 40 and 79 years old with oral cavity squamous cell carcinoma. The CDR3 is CASSSWGTETQYF. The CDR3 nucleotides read TGTGCCAGCAGTTCTTGGGGTACAGAGACCCAGTACTTC.